One sample yielded the 23 T cell receptor beta chains listed below, sequenced in a study of graft-versus-host responses after intestinal transplantation. Antigen specificity for these receptors is unknown. Repertoires were generated with immunoSEQ multiplex PCR, while TCRdb's copy carries only in-frame clones and drops some. The profile shows roughly 81,000 clones, about four fifths of them singletons. The sequenced sample was unstimulated CD4+ T cells sorted from spleen or lymph node cells, obtained before intestinal transplant. These receptors were taken from a human donor who received an intestinal transplant.

The table lists this clone with a few counts. The chain couples TRBV18 to TRBJ1-2; D not resolved. The V end lost 4 bases, the J end lost 7 bases, and 13 bases lay between the germline ends. Germline values: CDR1 KGHSH, CDR2 LQKENI. CDR3 length: 13 amino acids. CDR3 region: CASSLNSGRGYTF. CDR3 DNA: TGTGCCAGCTCACTCAACAGTGGCCGTGGCTACACCTTC.

The chain joins TRBV2 to TRBJ1-6; 9 bases line up with TRBD1. Per the germline V gene, CDR1 is SNHLY and CDR2 is FYNNEI. The trim removed 6 bases at V and 9 bases at J, leaving 9 bases unmatched. CDR3 length: 15 amino acids. The CDR3 loop reads CASSRDRVVSSPLHF. The CDR3 nucleotides read TGTGCCAGCAGCCGGGACAGGGTGGTTAGTTCACCCCTCCACTTT.

The chain has TRBV5-1 and TRBJ2-3; TRBD2 aligns across 13 bases. Trimming took 3 bases from V and 3 from J; bases not matched to a gene: 10. Germline CDR1 and CDR2: SGHRS and YFSETQ. The CDR3 runs 18 residues. CDR3 in amino acids: CASSSGGLAGFSTDTQYF. CDR3 bases: TGCGCCAGCAGCTCAGGGGGACTAGCGGGATTCTCTACAGATACGCAGTATTTT.

This clone came up a few times. The V call is TRBV4-2, the J call TRBJ2-7, with TRBD1 matching 10 bases. V trimming: 1 base; J trimming: 3 bases; junction bases outside the gene matches: 6. Per germline, CDR1 LGHNA and CDR2 YNFKEQ. The CDR3 is 16 amino acids. CDR3 residues: CASSQGGQGGLYEQYF. Written as DNA, the CDR3 is TGTGCCAGCAGCCAAGGCGGACAGGGGGGGCTCTACGAGCAGTACTTC.

This rearrangement joins TRBV6-5 to TRBJ2-7, with TRBD2 matching over 7 bases. The V segment lost 0 bases and the J segment 0 bases; nucleotides outside the gene matches: 5. The CDR3 length is 16 residues. Germline assignment: CDR1 MNHEY and CDR2 SVGAGI. CDR3 bases: TGTGCCAGCAGTTACTCGGCGGGGGACCTCTCCTACGAGCAGTACTTC. Protein sequence: CASSYSAGDLSYEQYF.

In its sample, this clone is medium-sized (0.01 to 0.1%). The V and J genes are TRBV25-1 and TRBJ1-2, with 7 bases lining up with TRBD1. The germline CDR1 and CDR2 sequences are MGHDK and SYGVNS. V trimming: 6 bases; J trimming: 3 bases; junction bases outside the gene matches: 10. This CDR3 region has 15 residues. The CDR3 loop reads CASSAQNRGDYGYTF. CDR3 DNA sequence: TGTGCCAGCAGCGCTCAGAACAGGGGTGACTATGGCTACACCTTC.

This chain joins TRBV5-1 and TRBJ1-1, with 7 bases that match TRBD1. Germline V gene sequence: CDR1 SGHRS, CDR2 YFSETQ. Losses at the gene ends were 2 bases for V and 2 bases for J; bases not matched to a gene: 3. CDR3 length equals 14 residues. CDR3 in DNA: TGCGCCAGCAGCTTTACAGGGGTTAACACTGAAGCTTTCTTT. This sequence encodes CASSFTGVNTEAFF.

Only one count was recorded for this clone. The chain carries TRBV7-9 and TRBJ1-1; D is unclear. The CDR3 runs to 11 residues. Trimming removed 2 bases at V and 7 bases at J, with 5 bases between. CDR1 and CDR2 (germline): SEHNR, FQNEAQ (reference sequence). CDR3 sequence (DNA): TGTGCCAGCAGCTTACTAATTGAAGCTTTCTTT. Translated, it gives CASSLLIEAFF.

Turning to this clone: A junction boundary mismatches the germline segment, possibly from a read error. The chain combines TRBV7-7 with TRBJ2-1, with 9 bases lining up with TRBD2. The CDR3 extends over 16 amino acids. CDR1 is SSHAT and CDR2 is FNYEAQ in the germline V gene (reference sequence). The CDR3 spells CASSPTLAGAYNEQFF. The CDR3 bases are TGTGCTAGCAGCCCGACATTAGCGGGAGCCTACAATGAGCAGTTCTTC.

This rearrangement joins TRBV28 to TRBJ2-7, with TRBD2 as a possible D gene (5 bases). The CDR3 runs 13 residues. CDR1 and CDR2 from the germline V gene are MDHEN and SYDVKM. Trimming took 2 bases from V and 2 from J, leaving 7 bases between them. This chain's CDR3 is CASSLDYTYEQYF. The CDR3 DNA sequence: TGTGCCAGCAGTTTAGACTACACCTACGAGCAGTACTTC.

This rearrangement joins TRBV19 to TRBJ1-6, with 10 nucleotides matching TRBD1. The V gene end was trimmed by 7 bases and the J gene end by 10 bases; junction bases not matched to a gene: 10. Germline V lookup: CDR1 LNHDA, CDR2 SQIVND (reference sequence). This CDR3 has 15 residues. This chain's CDR3 is CASTEDRGRESPLHF. The CDR3 DNA is TGTGCCAGTACCGAGGACAGGGGGAGGGAATCACCCCTCCACTTT.

On this clone: At one of its ends the junction is not consistent with the germline gene, which may arise from a read error. The rearrangement links TRBV28 to TRBJ2-7; 14 positions agree with TRBD2. CDR1 is MDHEN and CDR2 is SYDVKM in the germline V gene. The CDR3 has 13 residues. CDR3 residues: CASSLGLAGEPNF. The CDR3 nucleotides are TGTGCCAGCAGTTTGGGACTAGCGGGAGAGCCCAACTTC.

The chain carries TRBV6-4 and TRBJ1-6; D might be TRBD1 (5 bases). CDR3 length: 18 residues. CDR1 and CDR2 (germline): MRHNA, SNTAGT. V shed 5 bases and J shed 0 bases, with 17 bases lying between them. The CDR3 sequence: CASSISPGGASYNSPLHF. The CDR3 DNA is TGTGCCAGCAGTATCAGTCCAGGCGGGGCCTCCTATAATTCACCCCTCCACTTT.

The rearrangement uses TRBV5-4 and TRBJ2-7, with D hard to call. V was cut by 2 bases and J by 0 bases, with 9 bases left in between. Germline CDR1 is SGHNT and CDR2 is YYREEE (reference sequence). The CDR3 extends over 14 amino acids. CDR3 sequence reads: CASSFGSSSYEQYF. The DNA of the CDR3 is TGTGCCAGCAGCTTTGGATCTAGCTCCTACGAGCAGTACTTC.

The rearrangement joins TRBV5-4 to TRBJ2-3, with 7 bases identical to TRBD2. CDR3 length: 15 amino acids. Unmatched junction bases numbered 13, after V lost 6 bases and J lost 6 bases. Per the germline V gene, CDR1 is SGHNT and CDR2 is YYREEE (reference sequence). The CDR3 sequence: CASTPGWGGEDTQYF. The CDR3 DNA reads as TGTGCCAGCACTCCTGGGTGGGGGGGAGAGGATACGCAGTATTTT.

The genes are TRBV18 and TRBJ2-1, with a possible D match to TRBD1 (5 bases). The V gene lost 2 bases and the J gene lost 10 bases, with 21 bases spanning the gap. Germline lookup yields CDR1 KGHSH and CDR2 LQKENI. CDR3 size: 16 residues. This CDR3 reads CASSPDPSAWGFEQFF. The CDR3 coding sequence is TGTGCCAGCTCACCAGACCCTTCCGCTTGGGGCTTCGAGCAGTTCTTC.

This clone was observed a handful of times. J is TRBJ1-2 and V is TRBV1; whether TRBD1, the table's D call, matches the DNA was not checked. TRBV1 is recorded as a pseudogene. CDR3 length: 15 residues. CDR3 sequence (DNA): TGCACCAGCAGCCAATTGGCGACAGGGGACTATGGCTACACCTTC. Encoded protein: CTSSQLATGDYGYTF.

The gene calls are TRBV10-2 and TRBJ2-7; TRBD2 agrees at 13 bases. Looked up from germline, CDR1 is WSHSY and CDR2 is SAAADI. V lost 5 bases, J lost 3 bases, and 4 bases stayed unmatched. The CDR3 has 15 amino acids. In DNA form, the CDR3 reads TGCGCCAGCAGTATGGGACTAGCGGGAATCTACGAGCAGTACTTC. Amino acids: CASSMGLAGIYEQYF.

The chain uses TRBV5-1 and TRBJ2-1; D perhaps matches TRBD1 (5 bases). Germline CDR1 and CDR2: SGHRS and YFSETQ. Trimming left V 5 bases short and J 2 bases short, with 8 bases between. This CDR3 has 13 residues. CDR3 in DNA: TGCGCCAGCAGGTCGGACACCTACAATGAGCAGTTCTTC. This gives the protein CASRSDTYNEQFF.

The chain recombines TRBV9 with TRBJ2-1, with TRBD2 matching over 7 bases. The CDR3 is 15 residues long. With 0 bases clipped from V and 2 bases from J, the junction kept 2 bases outside the gene matches. Germline-derived CDR1 and CDR2 are SGDLS and YYNGEE. For the CDR3, the DNA is TGTGCCAGCAGCGTAGGCGGGAGCGCCTACAATGAGCAGTTCTTC. It encodes CASSVGGSAYNEQFF.

V and J are TRBV6-6 and TRBJ1-2, with D possibly matching TRBD1 (6 bases). The germline V gene encodes CDR1 MNHNY and CDR2 SVGAGI (reference sequence). This CDR3 is built from 14 residues. V was clipped by 2 bases and J by 8 bases, with 15 bases between them. CDR3 DNA sequence: TGTGCCAGCAGTTACAGAGAGGGGACATACGGCTACACCTTC. Its translation is CASSYREGTYGYTF.

This clone was seen only a few times. This chain uses TRBV5-6 with TRBJ2-3, with D possibly TRBD2 on 6 matching bases. The CDR3 covers 18 residues. Trimming removed 4 bases at V and 1 base at J, with 22 bases between. The germline V gene encodes CDR1 SGHDT and CDR2 YYEEEE. DNA for the CDR3: TGTGCCAGCAGCGCGGGAACTGCAGGGTTAAGAGGCACAGATACGCAGTATTTT. Protein: CASSAGTAGLRGTDTQYF. Supplemented by reference TRBV5-6 and TRBJ2-3, the full variable domain reads DAGVTQSPTHLIKTRGQQVTLRCSPKSGHDTVSWYQQALGQGPQFIFQYYEEEERQRGNFPDRFSGHQFPNYSSELNVNALLLGDSALYLCASSAGTAGLRGTDTQYFGPGTRLTVL.

The chain employs TRBV9 and TRBJ2-2, with D possibly matching TRBD2 (6 bases). The CDR3 sequence is 16 residues long. CDR1 SGDLS and CDR2 YYNGEE come from the germline V gene. Trimming stripped 2 bases from V and 1 base from J, with 12 bases between. Here the CDR3 reads CASSVGGSGNTGELFF. In DNA, the CDR3 is TGTGCCAGCAGCGTCGGGGGTAGCGGGAACACCGGGGAGCTGTTTTTT.